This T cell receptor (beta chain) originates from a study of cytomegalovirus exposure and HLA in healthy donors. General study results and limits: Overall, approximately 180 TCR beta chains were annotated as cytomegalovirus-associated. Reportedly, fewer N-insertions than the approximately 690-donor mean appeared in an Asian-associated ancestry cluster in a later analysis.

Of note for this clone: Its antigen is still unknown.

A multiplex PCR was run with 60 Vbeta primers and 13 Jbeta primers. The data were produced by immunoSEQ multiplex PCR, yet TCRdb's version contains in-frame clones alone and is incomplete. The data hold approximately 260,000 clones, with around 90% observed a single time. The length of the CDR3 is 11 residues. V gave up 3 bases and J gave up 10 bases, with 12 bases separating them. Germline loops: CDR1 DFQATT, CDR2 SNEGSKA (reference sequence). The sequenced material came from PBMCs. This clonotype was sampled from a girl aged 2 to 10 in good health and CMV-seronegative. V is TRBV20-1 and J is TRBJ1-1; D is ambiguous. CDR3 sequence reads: CSARYHPGAFF. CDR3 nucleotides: TGCAGTGCTAGGTATCACCCGGGAGCTTTCTTT.